The entry below gives a single T cell receptor (beta chain) sequence along with its context. Its antigen is unknown. CDR1 and CDR2 from the germline V gene are SGHNT and YYREEE (reference sequence). This CDR3 region has 13 residues. Trimming at V came to 1 base and at J to 3 bases, leaving 1 base not matched to a gene. Blood CD4+ CD25-low CD127-high conventional T cells supplied the genomic DNA template. This sample was taken from a study of regulatory and conventional T cells in RAG deficiency. Study results and caveats: Treg unique TCR beta sequences were about 92-fold fewer in Omenn syndrome and CID/AS patients than controls. In Omenn syndrome, Treg and Tconv repertoires overlapped >75%. In Omenn syndrome, sorted "Tregs" may be peripherally activated cells.

The repertoire was sequenced with immunoSEQ multiplex PCR; TCRdb's copy has only in-frame clones and lacks some. The table includes tens of thousands of clones, around 95% detected once. The data also belong to a second study, concerning regulatory T cells. As reported in that work: Amplification used 52 TRBV primers and 13 TRBJ primers. Regulatory T cells showed the strongest V-J pair restriction and V/J gene skewing among patient repertoires.

Material for sequencing was CD25- CD4+ T cells sorted from blood. The origin of this receptor is a human donor in good health. This chain joins TRBV5-4 and TRBJ2-7; 7 bases fit TRBD2. CDR3 protein: CASSLTGGYEQYF. In DNA form, the CDR3 reads TGTGCCAGCAGCTTGACGGGGGGCTACGAGCAGTACTTC. Based on the CDR3 plus reference TRBV5-4 and TRBJ2-7, the full variable domain is ETGVTQSPTHLIKTRGQQVTLRCSSQSGHNTVSWYQQALGQGPQFIFQYYREEENGRGNFPPRFSGLQFPNYSSELNVNALELDDSALYLCASSLTGGYEQYFGPGTRLTVT.